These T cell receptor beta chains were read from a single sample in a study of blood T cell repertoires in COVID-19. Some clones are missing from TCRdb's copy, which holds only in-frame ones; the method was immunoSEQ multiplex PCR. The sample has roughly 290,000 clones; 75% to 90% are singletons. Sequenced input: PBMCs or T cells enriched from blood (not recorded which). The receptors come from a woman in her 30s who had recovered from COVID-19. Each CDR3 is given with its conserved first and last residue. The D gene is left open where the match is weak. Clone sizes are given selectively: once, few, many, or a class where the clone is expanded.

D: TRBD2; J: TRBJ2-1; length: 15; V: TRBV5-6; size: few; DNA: TGTGCCAGCAGCTGGACCGGGACTACGGGGAATGAGCAGTTCTTC; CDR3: CASSWTGTTGNEQFF
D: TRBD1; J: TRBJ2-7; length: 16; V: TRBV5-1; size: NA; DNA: TGCGCCAGCAGCATAAACAGGGGGTTAAAGGCCTACGAGCAGTACTTC; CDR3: CASSINRGLKAYEQYF
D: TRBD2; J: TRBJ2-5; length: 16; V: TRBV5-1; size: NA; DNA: TGCGCGTCGAGGACCGAGCGGGAGTTGAGCCAAGAGACCCAGTACTTC; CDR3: CASRTERELSQETQYF
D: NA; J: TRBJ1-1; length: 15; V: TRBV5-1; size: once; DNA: TGCGCCAGCAGACACGCAGGACAGCTAGACACTGAAGCTTTCTTT; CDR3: CASRHAGQLDTEAFF
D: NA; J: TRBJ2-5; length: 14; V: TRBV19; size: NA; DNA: TGTGCCACCCAAAAGCGGGTTGGTGAAGAGACCCAGTACTTC; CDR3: CATQKRVGEETQYF
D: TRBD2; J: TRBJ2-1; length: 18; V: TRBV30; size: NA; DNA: TGTGCCTGGAGTGTACTAGCGGGAGTAGGGGACGGGGCCAATGAGCAGTTCTTC; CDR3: CAWSVLAGVGDGANEQFF
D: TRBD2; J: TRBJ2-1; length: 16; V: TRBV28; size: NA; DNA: TGTGCCAGCAGTATAACTAGCGGGGCTCTCCTGAATCAGCAGTTCTTC; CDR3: CASSITSGALLNQQFF
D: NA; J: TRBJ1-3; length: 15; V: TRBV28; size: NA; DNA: TGTGCCAGCAGTTTGAGACTTACAGGGGGAAACACCATATATTTT; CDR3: CASSLRLTGGNTIYF
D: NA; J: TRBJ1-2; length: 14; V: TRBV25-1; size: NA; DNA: TGTGCCAGCAGTGAATCACGGGGAGACTATGGCTACACCTTC; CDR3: CASSESRGDYGYTF
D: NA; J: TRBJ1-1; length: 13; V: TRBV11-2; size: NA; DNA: TGTGCCAGCAGCTTGCAGGGGCCAATTGAAGCTTTCTTT; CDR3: CASSLQGPIEAFF
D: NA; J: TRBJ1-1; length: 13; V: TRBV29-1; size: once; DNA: TGCAGCGTCCAAAAGGACAGGAACACTGAAGCTTTCTTT; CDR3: CSVQKDRNTEAFF
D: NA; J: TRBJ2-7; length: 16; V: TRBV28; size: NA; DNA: TGTGCCAGCAGTTTATTCTCCCCCTTCCGGGAAAACGAGCAGTACTTC; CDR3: CASSLFSPFRENEQYF
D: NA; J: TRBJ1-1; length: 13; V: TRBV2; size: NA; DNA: TGTGCCAGCAGGAAGACTCAGAACACTGAAGCTTTCTTT; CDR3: CASRKTQNTEAFF
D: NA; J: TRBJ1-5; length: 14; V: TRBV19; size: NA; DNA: TGTGCCAGTAGACCGGACAGTCACAATCAGCCCCAGCATTTT; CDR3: CASRPDSHNQPQHF
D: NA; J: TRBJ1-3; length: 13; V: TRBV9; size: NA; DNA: TGTGCCAGCACAACAGATTCTGGAAACACCATATATTTT; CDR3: CASTTDSGNTIYF